The subject of this entry is one T cell receptor (beta chain). Germline assignment: CDR1 SGHTA and CDR2 FQGNSA. The CDR3 covers 14 residues. With 3 bases clipped from V and 9 bases from J, the junction kept 5 bases outside the gene matches. The sample is drawn from a study of radiotherapy plus CTLA-4 blockade in lung cancer. Data came from immunoSEQ multiplex PCR; TCRdb stores just in-frame clones and leaves some out. The table lists tens of thousands of clones, around 79% of them singletons. The chain employs TRBV7-2 and TRBJ2-1, with 10 bases that match TRBD1. The input for sequencing was peripheral blood, taken from a patient treated with radiotherapy plus ipilimumab. This receptor was taken from a human donor with non-small cell lung cancer whose response to radiotherapy plus ipilimumab could not be evaluated. Some clones in this sample may be carry-over from other donors' samples. The chain's CDR3 is CASSFPTGGGEQFF. The DNA for the CDR3 is TGTGCCAGCAGCTTCCCGACAGGGGGCGGTGAGCAGTTCTTC.